The sequence of this T cell receptor beta chain was determined in a study of blood T cells in healthy people across ages. This clonotype was counted a few times. The V gene's germline CDR1 is LNHNV and CDR2 YYDKDF (reference sequence). Between the trimmed V and J ends, which lost 1 base and 0 bases, there was a span of 12 bases. This CDR3 has 16 residues. Every donor gave 9 to 10 milliliters of peripheral blood. The authors ran a second PCR of about 6 to 11 cycles using a sample-barcoded 5' primer and a J-beta primer mix. MiXCR, run by TCRdb on the 5' RACE reads, gives a single entry per CDR3 protein. The sample includes fewer than 800,000 distinct CDR3 sequences, around 25% of them seen just once. These data were also filed under a second study, of T cells of mothers and their children.

V usage is TRBV15 and J usage is TRBJ1-1; D is perhaps TRBD1 (6 bases). Sequencing used blood. The TCR comes from a boy aged 5-17 years in good health. CDR3 region: CATSRVTGIMNTEAFF. CDR3 coding DNA: TGTGCCACCAGCAGAGTAACAGGGATTATGAACACTGAAGCTTTCTTT. Supplemented by reference TRBV15 and TRBJ1-1, the full variable domain reads DAMVIQNPRYQVTQFGKPVTLSCSQTLNHNVMYWYQQKSSQAPKLLFHYYDKDFNNEADTPDNFQSRRPNTSFCFLDIRSPGLGDTAMYLCATSRVTGIMNTEAFFGQGTRLTVV.